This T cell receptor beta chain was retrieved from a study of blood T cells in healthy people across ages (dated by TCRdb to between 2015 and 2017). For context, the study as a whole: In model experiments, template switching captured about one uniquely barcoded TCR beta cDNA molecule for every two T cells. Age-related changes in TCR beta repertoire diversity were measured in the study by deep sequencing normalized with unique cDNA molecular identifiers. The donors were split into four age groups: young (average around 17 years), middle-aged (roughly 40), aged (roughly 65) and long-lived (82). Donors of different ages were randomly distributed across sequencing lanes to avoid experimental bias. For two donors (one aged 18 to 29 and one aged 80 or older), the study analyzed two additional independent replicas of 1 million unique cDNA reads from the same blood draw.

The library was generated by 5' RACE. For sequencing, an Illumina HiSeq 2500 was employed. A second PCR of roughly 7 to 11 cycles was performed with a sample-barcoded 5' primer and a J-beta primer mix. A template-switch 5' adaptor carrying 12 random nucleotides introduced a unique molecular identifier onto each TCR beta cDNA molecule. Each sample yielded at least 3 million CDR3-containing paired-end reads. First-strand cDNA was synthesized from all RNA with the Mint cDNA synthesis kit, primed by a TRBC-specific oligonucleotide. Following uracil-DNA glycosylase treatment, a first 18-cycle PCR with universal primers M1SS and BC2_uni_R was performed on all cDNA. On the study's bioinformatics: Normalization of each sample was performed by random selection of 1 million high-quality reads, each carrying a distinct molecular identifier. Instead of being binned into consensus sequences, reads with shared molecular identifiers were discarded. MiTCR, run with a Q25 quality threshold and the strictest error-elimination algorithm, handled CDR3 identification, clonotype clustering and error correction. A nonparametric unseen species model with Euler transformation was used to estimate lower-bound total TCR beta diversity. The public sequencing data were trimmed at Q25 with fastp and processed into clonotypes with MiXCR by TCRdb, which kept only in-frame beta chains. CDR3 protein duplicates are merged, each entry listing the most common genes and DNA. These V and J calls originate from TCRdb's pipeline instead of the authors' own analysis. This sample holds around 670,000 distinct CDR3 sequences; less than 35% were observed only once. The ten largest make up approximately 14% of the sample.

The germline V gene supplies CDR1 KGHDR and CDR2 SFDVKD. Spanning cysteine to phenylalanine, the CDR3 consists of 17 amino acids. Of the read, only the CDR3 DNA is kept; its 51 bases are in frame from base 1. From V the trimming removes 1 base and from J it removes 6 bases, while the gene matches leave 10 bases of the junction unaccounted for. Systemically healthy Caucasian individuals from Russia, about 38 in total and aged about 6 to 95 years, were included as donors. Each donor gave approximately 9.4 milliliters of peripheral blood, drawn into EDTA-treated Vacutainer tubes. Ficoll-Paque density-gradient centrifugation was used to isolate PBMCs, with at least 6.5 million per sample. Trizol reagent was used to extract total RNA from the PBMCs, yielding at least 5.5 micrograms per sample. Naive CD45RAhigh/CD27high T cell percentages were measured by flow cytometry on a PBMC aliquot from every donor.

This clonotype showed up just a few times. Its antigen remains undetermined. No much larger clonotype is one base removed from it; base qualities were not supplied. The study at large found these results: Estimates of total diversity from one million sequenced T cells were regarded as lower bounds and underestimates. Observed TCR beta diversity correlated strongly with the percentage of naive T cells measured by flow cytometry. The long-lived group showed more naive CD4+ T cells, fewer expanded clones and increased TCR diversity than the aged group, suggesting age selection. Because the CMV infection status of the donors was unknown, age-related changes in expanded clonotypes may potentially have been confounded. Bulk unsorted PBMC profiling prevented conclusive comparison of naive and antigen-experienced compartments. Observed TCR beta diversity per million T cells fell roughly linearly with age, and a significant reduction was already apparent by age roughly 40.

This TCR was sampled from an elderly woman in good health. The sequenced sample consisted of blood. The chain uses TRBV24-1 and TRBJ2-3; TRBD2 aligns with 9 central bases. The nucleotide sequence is TGTGCCACCAGTGATTTAGGCGGGGGGGCCGTCGTGGATACGCAGTATTTT. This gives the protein CATSDLGGGAVVDTQYF.